This T cell receptor (beta chain) was captured by sequencing in a study of blood T cell repertoires in COVID-19. Whole-study context: Donors in the United States, Italy and Spain gave samples during acute or convalescent COVID-19. PBMCs, B-cell-depleted T cells, or T cells provided the cDNA or gDNA that made up the material.

This CDR3 is built from 14 residues. V gave up 4 bases and J gave up 6 bases; unmatched junction bases: 6. Germline V gene sequence: CDR1 SGHNT, CDR2 YYREEE (reference sequence). How the authors handled the data: Amplified reference gene primers provided the basis for estimating nucleated cell counts. Produced via immunoSEQ multiplex PCR; TCRdb's table is partial and in-frame only. V, J and clone size are those of that table, while D and trimming were read from the DNA. The table lists 310,000 or so clones, 89% of them singletons. Sequenced input: peripheral blood. The chain recombines TRBV5-4 with TRBJ2-7; the match to TRBD1 covers 11 bases. This receptor was identified in a man in his late teens or twenties who had recovered from COVID-19. The CDR3: CASSGGQGGGEQYF. In DNA, the CDR3 is TGTGCCAGCAGCGGGGGACAGGGGGGTGGCGAGCAGTACTTC.